The 23 T cell receptor beta chains below come from one sample, sequenced in a study of cytomegalovirus exposure and HLA in healthy donors. PCR involved 60 Vbeta and 13 Jbeta primers. Clones were sequenced by immunoSEQ multiplex PCR, and TCRdb holds only the in-frame ones, with some missing. This table holds about 110,000 clones, roughly 80% found once. The specimen sequenced was PBMCs. The receptors derive from a man under 40 in good health and CMV-seropositive.

The V gene is TRBV6-1, the J gene TRBJ2-7; D not resolved. The CDR3 has 15 amino acids. Trimming stripped 1 base from V and 1 base from J, with 11 bases between. Germline values: CDR1 MNHNS, CDR2 SASEGT. The CDR3 coding sequence is TGTGCCAGCAGTGAAGGCAGGTCGCGTTCCTACGAGCAGTACTTC. This gives the protein CASSEGRSRSYEQYF.

CDR3 in amino acids: CASSMTSGVYNEQFF. The CDR3 nucleotides read TGTGCCAGTAGTATGACTAGCGGGGTCTACAATGAGCAGTTCTTC. The chain joins TRBV19 to TRBJ2-1; 11 bases map to TRBD2. Germline V gene lookup returns CDR1 LNHDA and CDR2 SQIVND (reference sequence). The J segment lost 3 bases and the V segment lost 3 bases, leaving 1 base of the junction unmatched. The CDR3 runs to 15 residues. The full variable domain, rest sourced from reference TRBV19 and TRBJ2-1, is DGGITQSPKYLFRKEGQNVTLSCEQNLNHDAMYWYRQDPGQGLRLIYYSQIVNDFQKGDIAEGYSVSREKKESFPLTVTSAQKNPTAFYLCASSMTSGVYNEQFFGPGTRLTVL.

The genes are TRBV7-9 and TRBJ1-1; 9 bases agree with TRBD1. Germline-derived CDR1 and CDR2 are SEHNR and FQNEAQ (reference sequence). The CDR3 runs 13 residues. V shed 5 bases and J 7 bases; nucleotides not matched to a gene: 5. Here the CDR3 reads CASSPGTGNEAFF. CDR3 DNA: TGTGCCAGCAGCCCAGGGACAGGGAATGAAGCTTTCTTT.

The chain uses TRBV4-1 and TRBJ2-7, with TRBD1 identical over 10 bases. The V gene end was trimmed by 3 bases and the J gene end by 4 bases; junction bases not matched to a gene: 6. The CDR3 contains 15 residues. Looked up from germline, CDR1 is MGHRA and CDR2 is YSYEKL. The CDR3 region has the DNA TGCGCCAGCAGCCAGACCGGGACAGGGGTTTACGAGCAGTACTTC. This gives the protein CASSQTGTGVYEQYF.

The chain is built from TRBV5-1 and TRBJ2-1; a possible D gene is TRBD2 (6 bases). The CDR3 sequence is 14 residues long. The V end was cut by 4 bases, the J end by 8 bases, with 16 bases between. Germline V gives CDR1 SGHRS, CDR2 YFSETQ. Here the CDR3 DNA reads TGCGCCAGCAGCCTCGGGAGTGACCGGGATGAGCAGTTCTTC. This encodes CASSLGSDRDEQFF.

The chain is built from TRBV10-3 and TRBJ2-3; 14 bases align to TRBD2. CDR1 ENHRY and CDR2 SYGVKD come from the germline V gene. J was trimmed by 2 bases and V by 5 bases; bases with no gene match: 9. The CDR3 is made up of 18 amino acids. DNA of the CDR3: TGTGCCATCAGTTCGACTAGCGGGGGGGCCCTGACCACAGATACGCAGTATTTT. Translating it yields CAISSTSGGALTTDTQYF.

The chain joins TRBV14 to TRBJ1-1; D not resolved. Trimming left V 1 base short and J 1 base short, with 10 bases between. The germline gives CDR1 SGHDN, CDR2 FVKESK. The CDR3 covers 15 residues. In DNA form, the CDR3 reads TGTGCCAGCAGCCAAGCACACCGCTCGAACACTGAAGCTTTCTTT. Translation gives CASSQAHRSNTEAFF.

The J gene is TRBJ1-5, the V gene TRBV7-9, with 8 bases identical to TRBD1. J gave up 2 bases and V 9 bases, and 3 bases lay outside the gene matches. CDR1 and CDR2 (germline): SEHNR, FQNEAQ (reference sequence). The CDR3 contains 13 residues. CDR3 bases: TGTGCCAGTCAACAGGGGGGCAATCAGCCCCAGCATTTT. As protein: CASQQGGNQPQHF.

The J gene is TRBJ2-7, the V gene TRBV29-1; D may be TRBD1 (5 bases). CDR3 length: 12 residues. The V end was cut by 6 bases, the J end by 2 bases, with 11 bases between. CDR1 is SQVTM, CDR2 ANQGSEA, per germline. The CDR3: CSVWTSPYEQYF. The CDR3 bases are TGCAGCGTCTGGACATCTCCCTACGAGCAGTACTTC.

The CDR3, as DNA: TGTGCCTGGAGTGTACGGAGGGTCGGCTATGGCTACACCTTC. Translation gives CAWSVRRVGYGYTF. The genes are TRBV30 and TRBJ1-2; the D is unclear. The CDR3 is made up of 14 amino acids. The ends were cut back, 0 bases at V and 4 bases at J, with 12 bases in the middle. Germline CDR1 and CDR2: GTSNPN and SVGIG (reference sequence).

The chain combines TRBV14 with TRBJ2-2; 11 positions match TRBD1. This CDR3 contains 18 residues. The junction had 11 bases not matched to a gene; V was cut back by 4 bases and J by 4 bases. Germline-derived CDR1 and CDR2 are SGHDN and FVKESK. Written as DNA, the CDR3 is TGTGCCAGCAGCCGGACTGGGACAGGGGGTCCCCTCACCGGGGAGCTGTTTTTT. Its translation: CASSRTGTGGPLTGELFF.

This rearrangement joins TRBV7-2 to TRBJ2-7, with TRBD1 identical over 8 bases. Germline values: CDR1 SGHTA, CDR2 FQGNSA. CDR3 length equals 15 residues. V lost 6 bases and J lost 1; bases outside the gene matches: 8. This CDR3 is CASRDWDRISYEQYF. The DNA of the CDR3 is TGTGCCAGCAGGGATTGGGACAGGATATCCTACGAGCAGTACTTC.

The CDR3 protein is CATSRQRDRGRNSPLHF. The CDR3 DNA follows: TGTGCCACCAGCAGACAGAGGGACAGGGGGCGTAATTCACCCCTCCACTTT. The chain has TRBV15 and TRBJ1-6; 12 nucleotides agree with TRBD1. Germline V gene data show CDR1 as LNHNV and CDR2 as YYDKDF (reference sequence). The trim removed 2 bases at V and 6 bases at J, leaving 5 bases unmatched. This CDR3 has 17 residues.

V usage is TRBV19 and J usage is TRBJ1-5; D might be TRBD1 (6 bases). The germline V and J ends were trimmed by 9 bases and 7 bases, with 10 bases remaining between them. The germline V gene has CDR1 LNHDA and CDR2 SQIVND (reference sequence). CDR3 length: 11 residues. The CDR3, as DNA: TGTGCCAGCCAGGGGTTCCAGCCCCAGCATTTT. Amino acid sequence: CASQGFQPQHF.

CDR3 amino acids: CASSPTGNGNYGYTF. The CDR3 nucleotides are TGTGCCAGCAGCCCCACGGGAAACGGGAACTATGGCTACACCTTC. This chain connects TRBV9 to TRBJ1-2; no definite D call. The CDR3 has 15 amino acids. Per the germline V gene, CDR1 is SGDLS and CDR2 is YYNGEE. V lost 4 bases, J lost 2 bases, and 15 bases lay in between.

CDR3 coding DNA: TGTGCCAGCGTCGTGGGCTCCCTTTCCTATAATTCACCCCTCCACTTT. This gives the protein CASVVGSLSYNSPLHF. The gene calls are TRBV2 and TRBJ1-6; D unresolved. The CDR3 consists of 16 residues. The V end lost 8 bases, the J end lost 1 base, and 15 bases lay between the germline ends. Germline CDR1 SNHLY, CDR2 FYNNEI.

This sequence joins TRBV5-8 and TRBJ2-2, with a tentative D call TRBD1 (6 bases). V was clipped by 5 bases and J by 2 bases, with 10 bases between them. From germline, CDR1 is SGHTS and CDR2 YDEGEE. The CDR3 length is 14 residues. CDR3 DNA sequence: TGTGCCAGCAGGACGGACAGAAACACCGGGGAGCTGTTTTTT. Residues: CASRTDRNTGELFF. Together with reference TRBV5-8 and TRBJ2-2, the CDR3 gives the full variable domain: EAGVTQSPTHLIKTRGQQATLRCSPISGHTSVYWYQQALGLGLQFLLWYDEGEERNRGNFPPRFSGRQFPNYSSELNVNALELEDSALYLCASRTDRNTGELFFGEGSRLTVL.

This clone has only a few counts. The genes are TRBV2 and TRBJ1-1, with a weak D call TRBD1 (6 bases). Germline lookup yields CDR1 SNHLY and CDR2 FYNNEI. Trimming stripped 6 bases from V and 9 bases from J, with 17 bases between. This CDR3 contains 13 residues. This CDR3 is CASRREVGGQAFF. Here the CDR3 DNA reads TGTGCCAGCAGGCGAGAGGTTGGGGGCCAAGCTTTCTTT.

The V gene is TRBV29-1, the J gene TRBJ2-2; perhaps TRBD1 as D (5 bases). The CDR3 is made up of 12 amino acids. Germline CDR1 and CDR2: SQVTM and ANQGSEA. Trimming took 7 bases from V and 3 from J, leaving 9 bases between them. CDR3 bases: TGCAGCGGGGGCGCGGACACCGGGGAGCTGTTTTTT. As protein: CSGGADTGELFF.

The V call is TRBV4-1, the J call TRBJ2-3, with D maybe TRBD2 (5 bases). CDR3 length: 14 amino acids. The V end was cut by 3 bases, the J end by 10 bases, with 17 bases between. Germline CDR1 and CDR2: MGHRA and YSYEKL. CDR3 in amino acids: CASSHIQLGSAQYF. DNA for the CDR3: TGCGCCAGCAGCCATATTCAACTAGGGTCGGCGCAGTATTTT.

The chain combines TRBV19 with TRBJ2-7; 10 bases line up with TRBD1. After removal of 4 bases from V and 4 bases from J, the junction contained 4 bases not matched to a gene. This CDR3 region has 14 residues. Per the germline V gene, CDR1 is LNHDA and CDR2 is SQIVND (reference sequence). The CDR3 reads CASSTGQGEYEQYF. CDR3 in DNA: TGTGCCAGTAGTACCGGACAGGGGGAATACGAGCAGTACTTC.

The chain carries TRBV4-1 and TRBJ2-6; D may be TRBD1 (5 bases). There are 21 residues in the CDR3. The V and J ends lost 4 bases and 0 bases respectively, with 25 bases between them. Germline values: CDR1 MGHRA, CDR2 YSYEKL. CDR3 nucleotide sequence: TGCGCCAGCAGCCGAACCTCGCAGCCCAGTGACAGAAGCTCTGGGGCCAACGTCCTGACTTTC. Its protein is CASSRTSQPSDRSSGANVLTF.

There are a few counts of this clone. The genes are TRBV7-2 and TRBJ2-7, with 8 bases identical to TRBD1. V was clipped by 3 bases and J by 3 bases; unmatched bases: 7. Looked up from germline, CDR1 is SGHTA and CDR2 is FQGNSA. The CDR3 runs to 15 residues. The CDR3 nucleotides read TGTGCCAGCAGCTTCCCGGGACAGGCGATCTACGAGCAGTACTTC. Translation gives CASSFPGQAIYEQYF.